This TCR beta chain was profiled in a study of blood T cell repertoires in COVID-19 (dated by TCRdb to about 2020). As for the study more broadly: Samples covering the acute and convalescent phases of COVID-19 were provided by collaborators in the United States, Italy and Spain. Samples were obtained from the ongoing ImmuneRACE study (first 160 participants) and from about 1,300 subjects provided by 6 global collaborators. The material from the prospective study consisted of cDNA or gDNA derived from T cells, B-cell-depleted T cells, or PBMCs. The repertoires were made available in a free public database intended to serve as a resource for research on the immune response to SARS-CoV-2. Nearly every sample came with metadata listing a de-identified subject ID, COVID-19 status, age in years and sex. Subjects who had been exposed to COVID-19, were actively infected with it, or had recovered from it provided the deeply sampled blood TCRbeta repertoires that made up the dataset. HLA class I and class II types, where available, came from metadata supplied by the sample provider rather than from assay-based typing. Results the study describes overall, beyond this receptor: Clinical and demographic metadata were provided uncurated, with the amount varying by source and participant.

Cut back by 1 base and 5 bases, the V and J ends lie 3 bases apart. The germline V gene (reference sequence) yields LGHDT for CDR1 and YNNKEL for CDR2. Including the terminal cysteine and phenylalanine, the CDR3 comprises 13 residues. This entry keeps only the CDR3 DNA: 39 bases, framed from base 1. Remarks on this clone: Its antigen specificity is not known. No much larger clonotype is one base removed from it; base qualities were not supplied.

TCRbeta CDR3 regions were amplified from genomic DNA by means of the immunoSEQ Assay, a bias-controlled multiplex PCR. The published analysis was carried out like this. Nucleated cell counts per sample were estimated from amplification of reference gene primers within the assay. To quantify the absolute abundance of each unique TCRbeta CDR3 rearrangement, sequence reads were collapsed and filtered. For each sample, productive Simpson clonality was calculated as the square root of Simpson's diversity index over productive rearrangements. TCRdb's version of the immuneACCESS table is confined to in-frame rearrangements and falls short of the full clone set. An unresolved V gene accounts for under half of the shortfall where checked; the remainder is of unknown origin. Clone size and the V and J calls come from that table; the DNA yielded D and trimming. This sample holds 150,000 or so clones; approximately 85% were observed only once. The top ten constitute around 5% of the sample.

One collaborating source in Seattle enrolled patients during active infection and followed them longitudinally through the course of disease. The collaborating institutions used their own protocols to collect whole blood in K2EDTA tubes. For TCRbeta analysis, collaborators shipped samples as frozen whole blood, isolated PBMCs, or DNA extracted from either of those sample types. Sequencing was performed on peripheral blood. The sequence is built from TRBV3-1 (or the pseudogene TRBV3-2) and TRBJ1-6; no D segment can be confidently identified. The TCR comes from a woman between 45 and 60 years old with COVID-19, enrolled during active disease. The CDR3 protein sequence reads: CASSQADNSPLHF. The DNA reads as follows: TGTGCCAGCAGCCAAGCCGATAATTCACCCCTCCACTTT.